This TCR beta chain originates from a study of T-cell reconstitution after alpha-beta-depleted transplantation in children. Study-level points and caveats: Reportedly, roughly two months post-transplant, alpha-beta T cells arose from several hundred expanded graft clones. By one year post-transplant, T-cell counts and diversity largely arose from T cells that were newly produced. Elevated TCRbeta diversity at day 60 was traced, in some patients, to surviving recipient T cells and thymic progenitors.

CDR3 length equals 14 residues. The germline V and J ends were trimmed by 11 bases and 1 base, with 17 bases remaining between them. Per the germline V gene, CDR1 is MNHNS and CDR2 is SASEGT. This clonotype was picked up a small number of times. Its antigen is undetermined. Unique molecular identifiers were incorporated into the prepared TCRbeta library. TCRdb reprocessed the PCR reads with MiXCR, giving one entry per CDR3 protein. Of approximately 630,000 distinct CDR3 sequences in the sample, 13% were seen once. Material: PBMCs, obtained before TCRalphabeta/CD19-depleted stem cell transplant. The TCR was taken from a girl between 2 and 10 years old with congenital amegakaryocytic thrombocytopenia, due to receive a stem cell transplant. The gene calls are TRBV6-1 and TRBJ1-1; D gene uncertain. DNA for the CDR3: TGTGCCTCCGGGAGGGTACGAGAGAACACTGAAGCTTTCTTT. Amino acid sequence: CASGRVRENTEAFF.